Listed here is a single TCR beta chain. Profiled with immunoSEQ multiplex PCR; TCRdb holds only in-frame clones, not every one. This table holds over 120,000 clones, roughly 79% found once. The study counted Cohort 3 donors as recovered given two negative PCRs, clearance, or symptom resolution. The entry originates in a study of blood T cell repertoires in COVID-19. Study overall: PBMCs, B-cell-depleted T cells, or T cells were the source of the cDNA or gDNA that made up the material.

Germline CDR1 is MNHEY and CDR2 is SMNVEV (reference sequence). The CDR3 extends over 13 amino acids. V lost 5 bases to trimming and J lost 0 bases, with 7 bases between them. This TCR derives from a woman between 50 and 59 years old who had recovered from COVID-19. The sample was PBMCs or T cells enriched from blood (not recorded which). The chain employs TRBV27 and TRBJ1-1, with a possible D match to TRBD1 (5 bases). The CDR3 spells CASSGALNTEAFF. The CDR3 DNA is TGTGCCAGCAGTGGGGCCTTGAACACTGAAGCTTTCTTT.